This entry lists 29 T cell receptor beta chains sequenced from one sample in a study of shared clonotypes between healthy human individuals. Assay used: immunoSEQ multiplex PCR; TCRdb lists only in-frame clones, some missing. The table includes millions of clones, around nine tenths detected once. Sequencing was done on a sample of naive CD4+ T cells sorted from blood. Subset meaning: CD45RA+ positively selected. Every receptor here comes from a man between 18 and 29 years old in good health.

The sample holds a few counts of this clone. The CDR3 region is CSVAHSEAFF. CDR3 coding DNA: TGCAGCGTTGCACACAGTGAAGCTTTCTTT. The chain joins TRBV29-1 to TRBJ1-1; no definite D call. This CDR3 has 10 residues. Germline V gene sequence: CDR1 SQVTM, CDR2 ANQGSEA. V shed 4 bases and J shed 7 bases, with 7 bases lying between them.

The genes are TRBV7-9 and TRBJ2-1; the D gene is possibly TRBD2 (5 bases). CDR1 SEHNR and CDR2 FQNEAQ come from the germline V gene (reference sequence). V gave up 3 bases and J gave up 4 bases, with 13 bases separating them. The CDR3 totals 15 residues. CDR3 residues: CASSFELATYNEQFF. The CDR3, as DNA: TGTGCCAGCAGCTTCGAGTTAGCGACGTACAATGAGCAGTTCTTC.

The chain uses TRBV29-1 and TRBJ1-1; perhaps TRBD1 as D (5 bases). Germline CDR1 and CDR2: SQVTM and ANQGSEA. V was shortened by 7 bases and J by 2 bases, with 14 bases between the two germline ends. The CDR3 contains 13 residues. Here the CDR3 reads CSGKDTFNTEAFF. For the CDR3, the DNA is TGCAGCGGGAAGGACACTTTCAACACTGAAGCTTTCTTT.

The chain is built from TRBV5-1 and TRBJ1-2; a possible D gene is TRBD1 (5 bases). The CDR3 extends over 16 amino acids. In germline, CDR1 is SGHRS, CDR2 YFSETQ. Deletions cut 4 bases from V and 8 bases from J, with 24 bases between. The CDR3 reads CASSLGHPGAFSGYTF. CDR3 bases: TGCGCCAGCAGCCTCGGACATCCGGGTGCTTTTTCAGGCTACACCTTC.

This clone appeared a few times. The identical CDR3 is also encoded by other nucleotide sequences in the sample. V is TRBV10-3 and J is TRBJ2-7, with D uncertain. V dropped 2 bases and J dropped 0 bases, with 8 bases sitting between them. Germline V gene data show CDR1 as ENHRY and CDR2 as SYGVKD. The CDR3 has 14 amino acids. The CDR3 bases are TGTGCCATCAGTGAGAGGGCATCCTCCTACGAGCAGTACTTC. This sequence encodes CAISERASSYEQYF.

The chain is built from TRBV5-6 and TRBJ2-3; TRBD2 agrees at 14 bases. Germline V gene sequence: CDR1 SGHDT, CDR2 YYEEEE. The CDR3 is 16 residues long. V was clipped by 4 bases and J by 5 bases; unmatched bases: 6. The CDR3 protein is CASSRGLAGGGDTQYF. The CDR3 DNA sequence: TGTGCCAGCAGCAGAGGACTAGCGGGGGGCGGAGATACGCAGTATTTT.

The chain recombines TRBV2 with TRBJ1-2; a possible D gene is TRBD1 (6 bases). The germline gives CDR1 SNHLY, CDR2 FYNNEI. V lost 3 bases, J lost 3 bases, and 8 bases lay in between. The CDR3 totals 13 residues. The CDR3, as DNA: TGTGCCAGCAGTGATACAGGGCACTATGGCTACACCTTC. Translated, it gives CASSDTGHYGYTF.

The chain joins TRBV13 to TRBJ2-3; a possible D gene is TRBD1 (6 bases). Trimming shortened V by 4 bases and J by 2 bases, and 10 bases separated the two germline ends. The CDR3 spans 14 residues. The V gene's germline CDR1 is PRHDT and CDR2 FYEKMQ (reference sequence). The CDR3 coding sequence is TGTGCCAGCAGCTCCCGGGACAACACAGATACGCAGTATTTT. It specifies CASSSRDNTDTQYF. Looking up the rest from reference TRBV13 and TRBJ2-3 gives the full variable domain: AAGVIQSPRHLIKEKRETATLKCYPIPRHDTVYWYQQGPGQDPQFLISFYEKMQSDKGSIPDRFSAQQFSDYHSELNMSSLELGDSALYFCASSSRDNTDTQYFGPGTRLTVL.

The CDR3 here is CATRMQGTANLINYGYTF. CDR3 sequence (DNA): TGTGCCACTCGAATGCAGGGAACAGCAAATCTAATTAACTATGGCTACACCTTC. This sequence joins TRBV19 and TRBJ1-2, with a possible D match to TRBD1 (5 bases). V gave up 10 bases and J gave up 1 base, with 28 bases separating them. The CDR3 is 18 residues long. Germline V lookup: CDR1 LNHDA, CDR2 SQIVND (reference sequence).

The chain couples TRBV13 to TRBJ2-1; D is possibly TRBD2 (6 bases). CDR1 and CDR2 from the germline V gene are PRHDT and FYEKMQ (reference sequence). The CDR3 has 16 residues. Trimming took off 2 bases at V and 2 bases at J, with 13 bases between the two ends. The CDR3 coding sequence is TGTGCCAGCAGCTTATATCGGGAGAGAACCTACAATGAGCAGTTCTTC. Residues: CASSLYRERTYNEQFF.

J is TRBJ2-5 and V is TRBV6-6; 8 positions match TRBD1. The J call may not be correct, given that the DNA end is closer to TRBJ2-7. Germline CDR1 and CDR2: MNHNY and SVGAGI (reference sequence). CDR3 length: 14 amino acids. The CDR3 spells CASSYGQGPDEQYF. The DNA for the CDR3 is TGTGCCAGCAGTTACGGACAGGGTCCCGACGAGCAGTACTTC.

The chain employs TRBV2 and TRBJ1-5; no reliable D call. Germline loops: CDR1 SNHLY, CDR2 FYNNEI. Trimming cost V 3 bases and J 1 base, with 10 bases left between them. The CDR3 extends over 15 amino acids. The CDR3 is CASSDWGSSNQPQHF. CDR3 sequence (DNA): TGTGCCAGCAGTGATTGGGGAAGCAGCAATCAGCCCCAGCATTTT.

The chain's CDR3 is CAISEGASVNEQFF. CDR3 in DNA: TGTGCCATCAGTGAAGGGGCTAGCGTCAATGAGCAGTTCTTC. The V and J genes are TRBV10-3 and TRBJ2-1; perhaps TRBD2 as D (6 bases). The germline V and J ends were trimmed by 3 bases and 6 bases, with 12 bases remaining between them. Germline values: CDR1 ENHRY, CDR2 SYGVKD. This CDR3 has 14 amino acids.

V is TRBV4-1 and J is TRBJ2-4; 9 nucleotides match TRBD1. This CDR3 has 18 amino acids. V dropped 0 bases and J dropped 8; count of bases not matched to a gene: 14. CDR1 MGHRA and CDR2 YSYEKL come from the germline V gene. CDR3 in DNA: TGCGCCAGCAGCCAAGATCGCACAGGGGGCGCGGGAGTGGACATTCAGTACTTC. Its protein is CASSQDRTGGAGVDIQYF.

The chain joins TRBV5-1 to TRBJ1-5; D gene unclear. Germline-derived CDR1 and CDR2 are SGHRS and YFSETQ. V dropped 5 bases and J dropped 4 bases, with 22 bases sitting between them. CDR3 length equals 17 residues. The CDR3 DNA reads TGCGCCAGCAGTTTACTGCTTAGGGTGGATGTTAATCAGCCCCAGCATTTT. This sequence encodes CASSLLLRVDVNQPQHF.

V usage is TRBV7-9 and J usage is TRBJ2-6, with D perhaps matching TRBD2 (6 bases). Germline CDR1 is SEHNR and CDR2 is FQNEAQ (reference sequence). There are 16 residues in the CDR3. The ends were cut back, 5 bases at V and 1 base at J, with 12 bases in the middle. CDR3 bases: TGTGCCAGCAGCGAGCGGGCAGGGTCTGGGGCCAACGTCCTGACTTTC. The encoded protein is CASSERAGSGANVLTF.

The chain recombines TRBV5-8 with TRBJ2-7; D remains ambiguous. V lost 4 bases and J lost 5, with 7 bases in between. The CDR3 extends over 11 amino acids. CDR1 and CDR2 (germline): SGHTS, YDEGEE. The CDR3 DNA follows: TGTGCCAGCAGCAAATCCCACGAGCAGTACTTC. It translates to CASSKSHEQYF.

The chain employs TRBV15 and TRBJ2-3; 7 bases align to TRBD1. This CDR3 region has 14 residues. Germline loops: CDR1 LNHNV, CDR2 YYDKDF (reference sequence). J was trimmed by 2 bases and V by 4 bases; bases with no gene match: 3. The CDR3 coding sequence is TGTGCCACCAGCAAGGGACAGTCCACAGATACGCAGTATTTT. Protein sequence: CATSKGQSTDTQYF.

The rearrangement links TRBV5-1 to TRBJ1-1; unclear D gene. Trimming removed 0 bases at V and 6 bases at J, with 3 bases between. CDR1 and CDR2 (germline): SGHRS, YFSETQ. This CDR3 contains 11 residues. This CDR3 is CASSLDAEAFF. CDR3 nucleotide sequence: TGCGCCAGCAGCTTGGATGCTGAAGCTTTCTTT. The full variable domain, rest sourced from reference TRBV5-1 and TRBJ1-1, is KAGVTQTPRYLIKTRGQQVTLSCSPISGHRSVSWYQQTPGQGLQFLFEYFSETQRNKGNFPGRFSGRQFSNSRSEMNVSTLELGDSALYLCASSLDAEAFFGQGTRLTVV.

The chain uses TRBV4-1 and TRBJ2-4, with 8 bases lining up with TRBD2. Germline values: CDR1 MGHRA, CDR2 YSYEKL. V shed 2 bases and J 5 bases; nucleotides not matched to a gene: 14. The CDR3 spans 18 residues. The CDR3 protein is CASSQKSGGSLGQNIQYF. DNA for the CDR3: TGCGCCAGCAGCCAAAAGTCGGGGGGGTCCCTCGGCCAAAACATTCAGTACTTC.

This rearrangement joins TRBV9 to TRBJ2-7, with TRBD2 matching 10 bases. Germline V CDR1 and CDR2: SGDLS, YYNGEE. The CDR3 consists of 15 residues. The J segment lost 5 bases and the V segment lost 4 bases, leaving 9 bases of the junction unmatched. The CDR3 DNA sequence: TGTGCCAGCAGCTTCCCTCGCCTAGCGGGAGACGAGCAGTACTTC. It codes for CASSFPRLAGDEQYF.

Turning to this clone: This sample includes further DNA sequences coding for the same CDR3. The rearrangement links TRBV10-3 to TRBJ2-1; 13 bases are shared with TRBD2. Germline CDR1 and CDR2: ENHRY and SYGVKD. V was pared by 4 bases and J by 7 bases, with 4 bases of the junction left unmatched. The CDR3 is 15 amino acids. In DNA, the CDR3 is TGTGCCATCAGTGGGACTAGCGGGAGTGGGAATGAGCAGTTCTTC. Protein product: CAISGTSGSGNEQFF.

In regard to this clone: The junction does not match germline at one end; this may be a read error. The rearrangement uses TRBV7-7 and TRBJ2-7; a possible D gene is TRBD2 (5 bases). The CDR3 sequence is 13 residues long. CDR1 is SSHAT and CDR2 is FNYEAQ in the germline V gene (reference sequence). In nucleotides, the CDR3 is TGTGCTAGCAGCTTACCGGGGAGCAGGGAGCAGTACTTC. As protein: CASSLPGSREQYF.

With respect to this clone: Other nucleotide sequences from this sample produce the same CDR3. V usage is TRBV6-1 and J usage is TRBJ2-3; 8 bases map to TRBD1. Trimming at V came to 6 bases and at J to 4 bases, leaving 3 bases not matched to a gene. This CDR3 has 13 residues. Germline CDR1 is MNHNS and CDR2 is SASEGT. The CDR3 loop reads CASSGQGPDTQYF. Here the CDR3 DNA reads TGTGCCAGCAGCGGACAGGGCCCAGATACGCAGTATTTT.

V usage is TRBV6-1 and J usage is TRBJ1-5, with D perhaps matching TRBD1 (5 bases). Trimming pared 3 bases from V and 6 bases from J, leaving 12 bases between. The CDR3 covers 14 residues. Germline V gene data show CDR1 as MNHNS and CDR2 as SASEGT. The DNA for the CDR3 is TGTGCCAGCAGTGAGGGGGGGAAGATTCAGCCCCAGCATTTT. This gives the protein CASSEGGKIQPQHF.

The chain employs TRBV2 and TRBJ2-3, with TRBD1 matching over 8 bases. CDR3 size: 15 residues. Germline lookup yields CDR1 SNHLY and CDR2 FYNNEI. The V gene end was trimmed by 5 bases and the J gene end by 3 bases; junction bases not matched to a gene: 7. For the CDR3, the DNA is TGTGCCAGCAGTTGGCAGGGGGCTGGTACAGATACGCAGTATTTT. Its protein product is CASSWQGAGTDTQYF.

The V call is TRBV25-1, the J call TRBJ1-2, with D unresolved. CDR1 MGHDK and CDR2 SYGVNS come from the germline V gene. The CDR3 runs 14 residues. Deletions cut 1 base from V and 9 bases from J, with 15 bases between. For the CDR3, the DNA is TGTGCCAGCAGTGAATTACGTGGAGGGCTGAGCTACACCTTC. Encoded protein: CASSELRGGLSYTF.

The chain links TRBV10-1 to TRBJ2-1; possibly TRBD2 for D (7 bases). In germline, CDR1 is WNHNN, CDR2 SYGVQD (reference sequence). V lost 6 bases, J lost 1 base, and 13 bases lay in between. The CDR3 contains 15 residues. Written as DNA, the CDR3 is TGCGCCAGCAGCGCCAGGGGAGGGTCCTACAATGAGCAGTTCTTC. Translating gives CASSARGGSYNEQFF.

The V call is TRBV9, the J call TRBJ1-5, with D perhaps matching TRBD1 (5 bases). The CDR3 spans 15 residues. From germline, CDR1 is SGDLS and CDR2 YYNGEE. Trimming cost V 1 base and J 7 bases, with 15 bases left between them. The CDR3 loop reads CASSVSAREGQPQHF. The CDR3 coding sequence is TGTGCCAGCAGCGTATCCGCCAGGGAAGGACAGCCCCAGCATTTT. The full variable domain, rest sourced from reference TRBV9 and TRBJ1-5, is DSGVTQTPKHLITATGQRVTLRCSPRSGDLSVYWYQQSLDQGLQFLIQYYNGEERAKGNILERFSAQQFPDLHSELNLSSLELGDSALYFCASSVSAREGQPQHFGDGTRLSIL.